Considering frequency, the clone carrying this T cell receptor (beta chain) is medium-sized. What it binds is not known. The germline V gene encodes CDR1 SGHTA and CDR2 FQGNSA. The CDR3 totals 13 residues. This sample was included in a study of CXCR3-negative and CXCR3-positive naive CD8 T cells. Whole-study results and caveats: Similarly elevated diversity marked both naive subsets, with memory CD8+ cells showing far lower diversity.

Preparation of TRB cDNA libraries relied on 5' RACE carrying UMI labels. TCRdb derives one entry per CDR3 protein from the 5' RACE reads, leaving out DNA. The specimen's table records some 8,300 distinct CDR3 sequences. This receptor was obtained from a human donor in good health. Some clones in this sample may be carry-over from other donors' samples. The chain uses TRBV7-2 and TRBJ2-2. The sequencing sample was made of naive CXCR3- CD8+ T cells from blood. Described subset: CD45RO-CCR7+CD27+CD95- naive CD8+ T cells lacking CXCR3 (TNR3-). The CDR3 here is CASSFLDQGELFF.